This T cell receptor (beta chain) was captured in a study of blood T cell repertoires in COVID-19. Study-level information: Samples representing acute and convalescent COVID-19 were sourced from the United States, Italy and Spain.

The protocol was immunoSEQ multiplex PCR, while the TCRdb copy is restricted to in-frame clones and leaves out a portion. The data contain about 480,000 clones, roughly nine tenths of them singletons. Germline V gene sequence: CDR1 SGHRS, CDR2 YFSETQ. This CDR3 has 12 amino acids. Trimming cost V 3 bases and J 3 bases, with 6 bases left between them. Participant-reported clinical history was the basis for cohort assignment. Sample: PBMCs or T cells enriched from blood (not recorded which). This clonotype was obtained from a woman aged 60-75 years who had recovered from COVID-19. The genes are TRBV5-1 and TRBJ2-5; D uncertain. The CDR3 protein is CASSYVEETQYF. The CDR3 DNA follows: TGCGCCAGCAGCTACGTAGAAGAGACCCAGTACTTC.